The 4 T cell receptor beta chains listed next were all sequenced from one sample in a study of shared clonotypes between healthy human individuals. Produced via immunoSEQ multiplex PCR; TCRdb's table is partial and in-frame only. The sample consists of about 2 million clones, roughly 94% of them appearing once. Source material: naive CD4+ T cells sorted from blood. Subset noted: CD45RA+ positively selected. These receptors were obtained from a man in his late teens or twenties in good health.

The CDR3 spells CASSSAGGWDTGELFF. In DNA form, the CDR3 reads TGTGCCAGCAGCTCCGCAGGGGGCTGGGACACCGGGGAGCTGTTTTTT. This chain uses TRBV11-2 with TRBJ2-2; the match to TRBD1 covers 8 bases. This CDR3 contains 16 residues. Germline V gives CDR1 SGHAT, CDR2 FQNNGV. Trimming cost V 4 bases and J 3 bases; bases outside gene matches: 7.

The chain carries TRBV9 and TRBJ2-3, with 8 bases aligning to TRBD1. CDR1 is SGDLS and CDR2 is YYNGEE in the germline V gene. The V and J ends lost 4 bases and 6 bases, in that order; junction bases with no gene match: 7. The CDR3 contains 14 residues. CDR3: CASSTGQGADTQYF. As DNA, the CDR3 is TGTGCCAGCAGCACCGGACAGGGTGCGGATACGCAGTATTTT.

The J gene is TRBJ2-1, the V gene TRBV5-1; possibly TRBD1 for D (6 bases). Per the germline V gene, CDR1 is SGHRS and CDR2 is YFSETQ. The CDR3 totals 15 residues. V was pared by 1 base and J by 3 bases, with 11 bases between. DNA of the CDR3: TGCGCCAGCAGCTTGAGGACAGCCAACTACAATGAGCAGTTCTTC. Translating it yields CASSLRTANYNEQFF.

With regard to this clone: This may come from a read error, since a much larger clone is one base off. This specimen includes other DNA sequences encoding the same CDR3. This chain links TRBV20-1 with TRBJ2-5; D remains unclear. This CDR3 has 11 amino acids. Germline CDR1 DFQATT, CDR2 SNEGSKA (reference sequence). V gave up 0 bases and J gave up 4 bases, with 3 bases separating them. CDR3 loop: CSARDRETQYF. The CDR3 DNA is TGCAGTGCTAGAGATAGAGAGACCCAGTACTTC.